A single sample gave rise to the 8 T cell receptor beta chains below, sequenced in a study of blood T cells in healthy people across ages. The second PCR ran roughly 7 to 12 cycles with a sample-barcoded 5' primer and J-beta primers. TCRdb called the 5' RACE reads again in MiXCR, with one record for every CDR3 protein. The table has hundreds of thousands of distinct CDR3 sequences, more than 40% seen once. The sequenced sample consisted of blood. The receptors stem from a woman aged 60-70 years in good health.

V usage is TRBV6-1 and J usage is TRBJ1-6, with D unresolved. The germline gives CDR1 MNHNS, CDR2 SASEGT. V was pared by 7 bases and J by 7 bases, with 17 bases between. The CDR3 covers 15 residues. CDR3 nucleotide sequence: TGTGCCAGCACCCAGCGGGGAATTTGGAATTCACCCCTCCACTTT. It is translated as CASTQRGIWNSPLHF.

The chain employs TRBV2 and TRBJ2-1; possible D gene TRBD2, 6 bases. The ends were cut back, 1 base at V and 8 bases at J, with 9 bases in the middle. From germline, CDR1 is SNHLY and CDR2 FYNNEI. The CDR3 totals 13 residues. The CDR3 region has the DNA TGTGCCAGCAGTGAAGGAGCGGGCTATGAGCAGTTCTTC. Amino acid sequence: CASSEGAGYEQFF.

The genes are TRBV6-2 or TRBV6-3 and TRBJ2-5; D remains unclear. The J call could be wrong; TRBJ2-7 is a better fit for the DNA end. Germline lookup yields CDR1 MNHEY and CDR2 SVGEGT. CDR3 size: 14 residues. The CDR3 nucleotides are TGTGCCAGCAGTTACTCGAAAGTAGAGGACGAGCAGTACTTC. It specifies CASSYSKVEDEQYF.

The V and J genes are TRBV29-1 and TRBJ2-4, with a weak D call TRBD2 (5 bases). The J call may be in error: the DNA end matches TRBJ2-7 better. The CDR3 is 15 residues long. CDR1 is SQVTM and CDR2 is ANQGSEA in the germline V gene. The CDR3 nucleotides are TGCAGCGTTGAAGAGGCTGGGGAGCCCCTCTACGAGCAGTACTTC. This encodes CSVEEAGEPLYEQYF.

This chain links TRBV7-3 with TRBJ2-1, with D tentatively TRBD2 (6 bases). CDR1 is SGHTA and CDR2 is FQGTGA in the germline V gene. The CDR3 is made up of 16 amino acids. Trimming removed 5 bases from V and 1 base from J, with 15 bases in between. CDR3 in amino acids: CASSPRRGTSYNEQFF. Written as DNA, the CDR3 is TGTGCCAGCAGCCCACGTCGGGGGACTTCCTACAATGAGCAGTTCTTC.

The J gene is TRBJ1-5, the V gene TRBV7-2; possibly TRBD1 for D (6 bases). The CDR3 spans 14 residues. Trimming removed 5 bases at V and 5 bases at J, with 13 bases between. Germline assignment: CDR1 SGHTA and CDR2 FQGNSA. The CDR3 nucleotides read TGTGCCAGCAGCCTAAACAGGGTATATCAGCCCCAGCATTTT. It codes for CASSLNRVYQPQHF. Using reference TRBV7-2 and TRBJ1-5 for the parts outside the CDR3, the full variable domain is GAGVSQSPSNKVTEKGKDVELRCDPISGHTALYWYRQSLGQGLEFLIYFQGNSAPDKSGLPSDRFSAERTGGSVSTLTIQRTQQEDSAVYLCASSLNRVYQPQHFGDGTRLSIL.

The chain links TRBV5-5 to TRBJ2-4; the match to TRBD2 covers 11 bases. The better agreement between TRBJ2-7 and the DNA end casts doubt on the J call. This CDR3 contains 16 residues. Looked up from germline, CDR1 is SGHKS and CDR2 is YYEKEE (reference sequence). The CDR3 here is CASSLDQGLAVYEQYF. The CDR3 DNA follows: TGTGCCAGCAGCTTGGATCAGGGACTAGCGGTTTACGAGCAGTACTTC.

In the case of this clonotype: At one of its ends the junction is not consistent with the germline gene, which may arise from a read error. The chain links TRBV12-3 or TRBV12-4 to TRBJ2-7, with 7 bases aligning to TRBD1. The CDR3 totals 13 residues. This CDR3 reads CASSPGQLYGQYF. CDR3 nucleotide sequence: TGTGCCAGCAGTCCGGGACAGCTCTACGGGCAGTACTTC.